What follows are 20 T cell receptor beta chains derived from one specimen sequenced in a study of graft-versus-host responses after intestinal transplantation. This table comes from immunoSEQ multiplex PCR, and its TCRdb copy is limited to in-frame clones, with some not included. The sample holds some 130,000 clones, about 93% seen once. These receptors are not linked to any known antigen. The material sequenced was unstimulated CD4+ T cells sorted from spleen or lymph node cells, taken before intestinal transplant. These receptors were collected from a human donor who received an intestinal transplant.

As to this clone: At one boundary the junction diverges from the germline segment, which might be a read error. V usage is TRBV28 and J usage is TRBJ2-1; no reliable D call. The germline gives CDR1 MDHEN, CDR2 SYDVKM. CDR3 size: 13 residues. CDR3 sequence: CASSLVGNNEQLF. CDR3 coding DNA: TGTGCCAGCAGTTTAGTAGGAAACAATGAGCAGCTCTTC. The full variable domain, in which reference TRBV28 and TRBJ2-1 provide the parts outside the CDR3, is DVKVTQSSRYLVKRTGEKVFLECVQDMDHENMFWYRQDPGLGLRLIYFSYDVKMKEKGDIPEGYSVSREKKERFSLILESASTNQTSMYLCASSLVGNNEQLFGPGTRLTVL.

This sequence joins TRBV29-1 and TRBJ1-2, with D uncertain. Trimming shortened V by 3 bases and J by 7 bases, and 9 bases separated the two germline ends. The CDR3 loop spans 11 amino acids. CDR1 SQVTM and CDR2 ANQGSEA come from the germline V gene. The CDR3 sequence: CSVDATTGYTF. CDR3 bases: TGCAGCGTTGACGCGACCACTGGCTACACCTTC.

The chain joins TRBV19 to TRBJ2-1; TRBD2 matches 9 bases. The V gene's germline CDR1 is LNHDA and CDR2 SQIVND (reference sequence). CDR3 length equals 18 residues. V trimming: 5 bases; J trimming: 6 bases; junction bases outside the gene matches: 17. Written as DNA, the CDR3 is TGTGCCAGTAGTCCGTTTCCCCCGGGGACTAGCAGGCGCAATGAGCAGTTCTTC. This gives the protein CASSPFPPGTSRRNEQFF.

V gene TRBV2 combines with J gene TRBJ2-2, with a tentative D call TRBD1 (6 bases). V was cut by 9 bases and J by 3 bases, with 11 bases left in between. Germline V gene sequence: CDR1 SNHLY, CDR2 FYNNEI. The CDR3 contains 13 residues. CDR3 region: CASRAGDTGELFF. In nucleotides, the CDR3 is TGTGCCAGTCGGGCAGGGGACACCGGGGAGCTGTTTTTT.

The rearrangement links TRBV7-2 to TRBJ2-3, with no clear D. The germline V gene encodes CDR1 SGHTA and CDR2 FQGNSA. CDR3 length: 15 amino acids. The V gene lost 1 base and the J gene lost 2 bases, with 10 bases spanning the gap. CDR3 amino acids: CASSLVVSDTDTQYF. The CDR3 DNA sequence: TGTGCCAGCAGCTTAGTAGTCTCCGACACAGATACGCAGTATTTT.

The chain has TRBV6-5 and TRBJ2-2; unclear D gene. CDR3 length: 14 residues. Germline lookup yields CDR1 MNHEY and CDR2 SVGAGI. The V and J ends lost 0 bases and 9 bases respectively, with 11 bases between them. CDR3: CASSYSLSVWELFF. Here the CDR3 DNA reads TGTGCCAGCAGTTACTCCCTCTCAGTATGGGAGCTGTTTTTT.

The CDR3: CASSSSLGLAYYEQYF. The CDR3, as DNA: TGTGCCAGCAGTTCAAGTTTGGGACTAGCGTACTACGAGCAGTACTTC. The V gene is TRBV28, the J gene TRBJ2-7; the match to TRBD2 covers 10 bases. Germline CDR1 MDHEN, CDR2 SYDVKM. V shed 4 bases and J 3 bases; nucleotides not matched to a gene: 9. The CDR3 sequence is 16 residues long.

The rearrangement joins TRBV15 to TRBJ2-2, with no clear D. Germline CDR1 is LNHNV and CDR2 is YYDKDF (reference sequence). Trimming stripped 3 bases from V and 4 bases from J, with 0 bases between. There are 11 residues in the CDR3. As DNA, the CDR3 is TGTGCCACCAGCAGCACCGGGGAGCTGTTTTTT. It translates to CATSSTGELFF.

This clone showed up just a few times. This sequence joins TRBV7-9 and TRBJ2-7; D is undetermined. This CDR3 is 14 amino acids long. CDR1 and CDR2 from the germline V gene are SEHNR and FQNEAQ (reference sequence). Trimming removed 5 bases from V and 6 bases from J, with 17 bases in between. CDR3 sequence: CASSPTSRFIEQYF. CDR3 nucleotides: TGTGCCAGCAGCCCAACGAGTAGGTTCATCGAGCAGTACTTC. Looking up the rest from reference TRBV7-9 and TRBJ2-7 gives the full variable domain: DTGVSQNPRHKITKRGQNVTFRCDPISEHNRLYWYRQTLGQGPEFLTYFQNEAQLEKSRLLSDRFSAERPKGSFSTLEIQRTEQGDSAMYLCASSPTSRFIEQYFGPGTRLTVT.

The chain carries TRBV2 and TRBJ2-2; D unresolved. Trimming took 4 bases from V and 4 from J, leaving 7 bases between them. Per the germline V gene, CDR1 is SNHLY and CDR2 is FYNNEI. The CDR3 is 13 amino acids. CDR3 coding DNA: TGTGCCAGCAGTGCAGGTACCACCGGGGAGCTGTTTTTT. Translated, it gives CASSAGTTGELFF.

The V and J genes are TRBV25-1 and TRBJ1-1; D gene ambiguous. CDR3 size: 15 residues. Trimming cost V 3 bases and J 6 bases, with 17 bases left between them. Germline values: CDR1 MGHDK, CDR2 SYGVNS. In DNA, the CDR3 is TGTGCCAGCAGTGATCCCGGGCCTGGGAGGCCTGAAGCTTTCTTT. It specifies CASSDPGPGRPEAFF. The variable domain in full, with the rest retrieved from reference TRBV25-1 and TRBJ1-1, is EADIYQTPRYLVIGTGKKITLECSQTMGHDKMYWYQQDPGMELHLIHYSYGVNSTEKGDLSSESTVSRIRTEHFPLTLESARPSHTSQYLCASSDPGPGRPEAFFGQGTRLTVV.

The V call is TRBV4-1, the J call TRBJ2-7, with 8 bases aligning to TRBD1. Germline loops: CDR1 MGHRA, CDR2 YSYEKL. With V trimmed by 1 base and J by 2 bases, 13 bases remained unmatched. This CDR3 is built from 18 residues. In DNA, the CDR3 is TGCGCCAGCAGCCAAGGATGGGGGGTCCTGACAGGGGCCTACGAGCAGTACTTC. Residues: CASSQGWGVLTGAYEQYF.

The rearrangement joins TRBV19 to TRBJ1-2; TRBD1 is a possible D gene (5 bases). This CDR3 comprises 13 residues. Per the germline V gene, CDR1 is LNHDA and CDR2 is SQIVND (reference sequence). Trimming stripped 2 bases from V and 3 bases from J, with 7 bases between. The CDR3 reads CASSITGDYGYTF. The CDR3 nucleotides read TGTGCCAGTAGTATAACAGGAGACTATGGCTACACCTTC.

This rearrangement joins TRBV12-5 to TRBJ2-1, with D perhaps being TRBD1 or TRBD2 (5 bases each). Trimming removed 5 bases from V and 7 bases from J, with 15 bases in between. The CDR3 runs to 14 residues. Germline CDR1 is LGHNT and CDR2 is FRNRAP. The CDR3 region is CASGPKGDGNEQFF. The CDR3 DNA reads TGTGCTAGTGGTCCCAAAGGGGACGGGAATGAGCAGTTCTTC.

The rearrangement joins TRBV6-5 to TRBJ1-2, with a possible D match to TRBD1 (5 bases). Germline V gene lookup returns CDR1 MNHEY and CDR2 SVGAGI. CDR3 length: 15 amino acids. Trimming cost V 4 bases and J 5 bases, with 17 bases left between them. The DNA for the CDR3 is TGTGCCAGCAGTTCAACTACCGGGACCGGGTATGGCTACACCTTC. The encoded protein is CASSSTTGTGYGYTF.

The chain's CDR3 is CASSQDGSLSYEQYF. CDR3 in DNA: TGCGCCAGCAGCCAAGATGGCTCTCTCTCCTACGAGCAGTACTTC. The chain carries TRBV4-1 and TRBJ2-7; the D is unclear. Germline lookup yields CDR1 MGHRA and CDR2 YSYEKL. The CDR3 loop spans 15 amino acids. Trimming removed 0 bases from V and 0 bases from J, with 9 bases in between.

The V call is TRBV15, the J call TRBJ2-3; TRBD1 aligns across 7 bases. The CDR3 is 16 residues long. V shed 3 bases and J 0 bases; nucleotides not matched to a gene: 6. The germline V gene has CDR1 LNHNV and CDR2 YYDKDF (reference sequence). The CDR3 reads CATSSPGTASTDTQYF. The CDR3 bases are TGTGCCACCAGCAGCCCCGGGACAGCTAGCACAGATACGCAGTATTTT.

The chain joins TRBV19 to TRBJ1-2; D is undetermined. Germline CDR1 is LNHDA and CDR2 is SQIVND (reference sequence). Between the trimmed V and J ends, which lost 2 bases and 4 bases, there was a span of 11 bases. This CDR3 contains 14 residues. CDR3 protein: CASSITAAGYGYTF. The CDR3, as DNA: TGTGCCAGTAGTATAACCGCCGCCGGCTATGGCTACACCTTC.

V usage is TRBV7-9 and J usage is TRBJ1-1, with D possibly TRBD1 on 6 matching bases. V was trimmed by 5 bases and J by 1 base, leaving 17 bases between them. Germline lookup yields CDR1 SEHNR and CDR2 FQNEAQ (reference sequence). The CDR3 has 16 residues. The CDR3 spells CASSTEQGLKNTEAFF. In DNA form, the CDR3 reads TGTGCCAGCAGCACCGAACAGGGCTTGAAGAACACTGAAGCTTTCTTT.

CDR3 region: CASSTPGAGETQYF. In DNA, the CDR3 is TGTGCCAGCAGCACCCCGGGGGCTGGGGAGACCCAGTACTTC. The chain combines TRBV7-2 with TRBJ2-5; D tentatively reads TRBD1 or TRBD2 (6 bases each). Trimming stripped 5 bases from V and 5 bases from J, with 15 bases between. Germline loops: CDR1 SGHTA, CDR2 FQGNSA. This CDR3 comprises 14 residues.